One and the same sample provided the 20 T cell receptor beta chains below, sequenced in a study of cytomegalovirus exposure and HLA in healthy donors. PCR used 60 Vbeta primers and 13 Jbeta primers. Clones were sequenced by immunoSEQ multiplex PCR, and TCRdb holds only the in-frame ones, with some missing. The data show some 180,000 clones, 81% seen once. Sequenced input: PBMCs. These receptors originate from a man aged 35 to 55 in good health and CMV-seropositive.

This chain connects TRBV5-1 to TRBJ2-2, with 9 positions matching TRBD2. This CDR3 is built from 16 residues. Germline loops: CDR1 SGHRS, CDR2 YFSETQ. V dropped 0 bases and J dropped 4; count of bases not matched to a gene: 4. CDR3 DNA: TGCGCCAGCAGCTTGGCGGGACTAGCTCCCACCGGGGAGCTGTTTTTT. Its translation is CASSLAGLAPTGELFF.

This chain uses TRBV20-1 with TRBJ1-1; D is ambiguous. The V gene's germline CDR1 is DFQATT and CDR2 SNEGSKA (reference sequence). CDR3 length: 11 amino acids. Trimming pared 2 bases from V and 5 bases from J, leaving 6 bases between. The CDR3 region is CSARPGTEAFF. The CDR3 DNA is TGCAGTGCTAGACCGGGTACTGAAGCTTTCTTT.

Of note for this clone: Germline and junction disagree at one end, which may indicate a read error. V usage is TRBV6-5 and J usage is TRBJ1-5; 8 bases map to TRBD1. From germline, CDR1 is MNHEY and CDR2 SVGAGI. The CDR3 has 15 amino acids. The CDR3: CASRPTDRGHQPHHF. CDR3 in DNA: TGTGCCAGCAGACCAACCGACAGGGGCCATCAGCCCCATCATTTT.

The J gene is TRBJ2-5, the V gene TRBV18, with 9 positions matching TRBD1. V lost 3 bases to trimming and J lost 4 bases; unmatched junction nucleotides: 3. The CDR3 is 14 residues long. CDR1 is KGHSH, CDR2 LQKENI, per germline. The CDR3, as DNA: TGTGCCAGCTCACCCACAGGGGGCGTAGAGACCCAGTACTTC. It codes for CASSPTGGVETQYF.

The chain has TRBV28 and TRBJ2-7, with 10 positions matching TRBD1. Per germline, CDR1 MDHEN and CDR2 SYDVKM. Trimming cost V 7 bases and J 1 base; bases outside gene matches: 7. This CDR3 is built from 15 residues. This CDR3 is CASKPPGQGSYEQYF. The CDR3 nucleotides read TGTGCCAGCAAACCACCGGGACAGGGGTCCTACGAGCAGTACTTC.

The rearrangement uses TRBV10-1 and TRBJ2-5; 10 positions agree with TRBD2. Germline CDR1 reads WNHNN; CDR2 reads SYGVQD (reference sequence). Trimming removed 4 bases from V and 2 bases from J; junction bases left unmatched: 4. The CDR3 loop spans 15 amino acids. CDR3 in amino acids: CASSALAGAQETQYF. The DNA for the CDR3 is TGCGCCAGCAGTGCCCTAGCGGGGGCACAAGAGACCCAGTACTTC.

This sequence joins TRBV5-4 and TRBJ2-5; D may be TRBD1 (6 bases). Trimming took 3 bases from V and 3 from J, leaving 15 bases between them. The germline V gene encodes CDR1 SGHNT and CDR2 YYREEE (reference sequence). The CDR3 sequence is 15 residues long. CDR3 nucleotides: TGTGCCAGCAGCTCCTCCGGGACACCTAAAGAGACCCAGTACTTC. Protein: CASSSSGTPKETQYF. Based on the CDR3 plus reference TRBV5-4 and TRBJ2-5, the full variable domain is ETGVTQSPTHLIKTRGQQVTLRCSSQSGHNTVSWYQQALGQGPQFIFQYYREEENGRGNFPPRFSGLQFPNYSSELNVNALELDDSALYLCASSSSGTPKETQYFGPGTRLLVL.

This chain connects TRBV4-1 to TRBJ2-7; D gene uncertain. Per the germline V gene, CDR1 is MGHRA and CDR2 is YSYEKL. Trimming took off 4 bases at V and 0 bases at J, with 7 bases between the two ends. The CDR3 is made up of 13 amino acids. DNA for the CDR3: TGCGCCAGCAGCCGGGCAGGCTCCTACGAGCAGTACTTC. Encoded protein: CASSRAGSYEQYF.

On this clone itself: At one end the junction does not follow the germline gene, possibly because of a read error. This chain connects TRBV5-1 to TRBJ2-2; weak D call: TRBD2 (5 bases). The CDR3 sequence is 14 residues long. CDR1 and CDR2 (germline): SGHRS, YFSETQ. CDR3 sequence (DNA): TGCGCCAGCCGCCCAGAGGCGGGCACCGGGAAGCTGTTTTTT. This codes for CASRPEAGTGKLFF. Together with reference TRBV5-1 and TRBJ2-2, the CDR3 gives the full variable domain: KAGVTQTPRYLIKTRGQQVTLSCSPISGHRSVSWYQQTPGQGLQFLFEYFSETQRNKGNFPGRFSGRQFSNSRSEMNVSTLELGDSALYLCASRPEAGTGKLFFGEGSRLTVL.

This chain links TRBV19 with TRBJ1-2, with D maybe TRBD1 (6 bases). The CDR3 length is 14 residues. The germline V and J ends were trimmed by 2 bases and 2 bases, with 9 bases remaining between them. Germline values: CDR1 LNHDA, CDR2 SQIVND (reference sequence). The CDR3 spells CASSIPGQNYGYTF. DNA of the CDR3: TGTGCCAGTAGTATACCCGGACAGAACTATGGCTACACCTTC.

This rearrangement joins TRBV5-5 to TRBJ2-7; 10 nucleotides match TRBD2. CDR1 and CDR2 (germline): SGHKS, YYEKEE (reference sequence). V trimming: 4 bases; J trimming: 0 bases; junction bases outside the gene matches: 10. The CDR3 spans 17 residues. In DNA, the CDR3 is TGTGCCAGCAGCCCTGGGGCTAGCGGGGGTGCCTCCTACGAGCAGTACTTC. Residues: CASSPGASGGASYEQYF.

This clone was seen a single time. The rearrangement links TRBV14 to TRBJ2-5, with D possibly being TRBD2 (5 bases). The CDR3 runs to 15 residues. Trimming removed 1 base from V and 5 bases from J, with 14 bases in between. Germline V gene data show CDR1 as SGHDN and CDR2 as FVKESK. The chain's CDR3 is CASSQVGRDFETQYF. CDR3 coding DNA: TGTGCCAGCAGCCAAGTTGGTCGGGATTTTGAGACCCAGTACTTC. Variable domain in full (rest from reference TRBV14 and TRBJ2-5): EAGVTQFPSHSVIEKGQTVTLRCDPISGHDNLYWYRRVMGKEIKFLLHFVKESKQDESGMPNNRFLAERTGGTYSTLKVQPAELEDSGVYFCASSQVGRDFETQYFGPGTRLLVL.

V is TRBV13 and J is TRBJ1-2; 7 bases fit TRBD1. The length of the CDR3 is 14 residues. V was pared by 2 bases and J by 8 bases, with 8 bases of the junction left unmatched. Germline-derived CDR1 and CDR2 are PRHDT and FYEKMQ (reference sequence). Written as DNA, the CDR3 is TGTGCCAGCAGCTTACGACAGGGCTACGGGGGCTACACCTTC. It is translated as CASSLRQGYGGYTF.

The V and J genes are TRBV27 and TRBJ2-2; D is possibly TRBD2 (5 bases). The CDR3 runs to 14 residues. The germline V gene encodes CDR1 MNHEY and CDR2 SMNVEV (reference sequence). Trimming removed 3 bases from V and 8 bases from J, with 13 bases in between. The CDR3: CASSFREARGELFF. In DNA, the CDR3 is TGTGCCAGCAGTTTCCGGGAAGCCCGTGGGGAGCTGTTTTTT.

The rearrangement uses TRBV6-1 and TRBJ1-1; D gene ambiguous. Trimming shortened V by 5 bases and J by 6 bases, and 13 bases separated the two germline ends. The CDR3 length is 13 residues. CDR1 is MNHNS and CDR2 is SASEGT in the germline V gene. The chain's CDR3 is CASSLPPGPEAFF. In nucleotides, the CDR3 is TGTGCCAGCAGTTTACCCCCAGGCCCTGAAGCTTTCTTT.

This clone showed up just a few times. V and J are TRBV27 and TRBJ2-7, with 7 bases identical to TRBD1. V gave up 3 bases and J gave up 3 bases; unmatched junction bases: 8. From germline, CDR1 is MNHEY and CDR2 SMNVEV (reference sequence). This CDR3 comprises 15 residues. CDR3 nucleotides: TGTGCCAGCAGTTTGAGAACAGGGGCTTACTACGAGCAGTACTTC. Its translation: CASSLRTGAYYEQYF.

The V call is TRBV27, the J call TRBJ2-3; 9 nucleotides match TRBD2. The CDR3 consists of 14 residues. V shed 3 bases, J shed 4 bases, and the junction held 2 bases outside the gene matches. Germline V gene data show CDR1 as MNHEY and CDR2 as SMNVEV (reference sequence). CDR3 residues: CASSFSGSADTQYF. DNA of the CDR3: TGTGCCAGCAGTTTTAGCGGGAGCGCAGATACGCAGTATTTT.

V usage is TRBV5-6 and J usage is TRBJ1-2; TRBD1 aligns across 8 bases. Germline CDR1 reads SGHDT; CDR2 reads YYEEEE. The J segment lost 6 bases and the V segment lost 2 bases, leaving 12 bases of the junction unmatched. The CDR3 is 16 residues long. This chain's CDR3 is CASSFSDRDLINGYTF. The CDR3 bases are TGTGCCAGCAGCTTCTCGGACAGGGATTTGATTAATGGCTACACCTTC. The variable domain in full, with the rest retrieved from reference TRBV5-6 and TRBJ1-2, is DAGVTQSPTHLIKTRGQQVTLRCSPKSGHDTVSWYQQALGQGPQFIFQYYEEEERQRGNFPDRFSGHQFPNYSSELNVNALLLGDSALYLCASSFSDRDLINGYTFGSGTRLTVV.

The rearrangement uses TRBV19 and TRBJ2-5, with D tentatively TRBD2 (5 bases). This CDR3 contains 12 residues. Germline values: CDR1 LNHDA, CDR2 SQIVND (reference sequence). The V gene lost 7 bases and the J gene lost 0 bases, with 6 bases spanning the gap. CDR3 region: CASNGNQETQYF. The CDR3 DNA follows: TGTGCCAGTAACGGGAACCAAGAGACCCAGTACTTC.

This rearrangement joins TRBV6-5 to TRBJ1-4; TRBD1 might be the D (5 bases). The V gene lost 6 bases and the J gene lost 4 bases, with 9 bases spanning the gap. Germline V CDR1 and CDR2: MNHEY, SVGAGI. This CDR3 has 13 amino acids. CDR3 coding DNA: TGTGCCAGCAGACGACAGAATAATGAAAAACTGTTTTTT. The encoded protein is CASRRQNNEKLFF.